The rows below give T cell receptor beta chains drawn from one sample of a study of identical twins. TCRdb re-called the 5' RACE reads with MiXCR, one entry per CDR3 protein. The data hold roughly 250,000 distinct CDR3 sequences, with around an eighth observed a single time. Input material: memory (CD45RO+) T cells sorted from blood. These receptors were obtained from a woman younger than 30 in good health. Both conserved end residues are trimmed from each CDR3.

V gene	J gene	CDR3 protein
TRBV6-5	TRBJ2-2	ASSYLFGQGYTGELF
TRBV7-2	TRBJ2-1	ASSQGGISSQF
TRBV12-3/TRBV12-4	TRBJ2-5	ASSSRVQETQY
TRBV20-1	TRBJ2-7	SASRAGAVYEQY
TRBV6-6	TRBJ1-1	ASSYLGGGAF
TRBV5-1	TRBJ2-1	ASSLGGTSGRNEQF
TRBV11-2	TRBJ2-7	ASSETDPYEQY
TRBV6-4	TRBJ1-1	ASSDSKGNTEAF
TRBV5-1	TRBJ2-3	ASSLVASQTDTQY
TRBV21-1	TRBJ1-2	ASSQVQGITGYGYT
TRBV29-1	TRBJ2-1	SVEDGGGSYNEQF
TRBV20-1	TRBJ2-2	SATVQGAGPLF
TRBV11-2	TRBJ1-1	ASIETGAGSGAF
TRBV20-1	TRBJ2-2	SASSSSGGELF
TRBV7-2	TRBJ1-1	ASSLLARNTEAF
TRBV19	TRBJ1-2	ASRSGGDGYT
TRBV4-3	TRBJ2-2	ASSHSSGRALGELF
TRBV4-3	TRBJ2-5	ASSHRQQETQY
TRBV21-1	TRBJ2-4	ASSKVGRPISENIQY
TRBV15	TRBJ2-1	ATSRAGTVYNEQF
TRBV4-3	TRBJ1-5	ASSQGGNSNQPQH
TRBV7-6	TRBJ1-4	ASSLVGVSTNEKLF
TRBV5-5	TRBJ1-6	ASSLSGRVPPNSPLH
TRBV5-1	TRBJ2-4	ASSSGSLLGYGSIQY
TRBV5-6	TRBJ2-3	ASSWGGNTDTQY
TRBV12-3/TRBV12-4	TRBJ1-2	ASSFTRTGGDGYT
TRBV5-6	TRBJ2-2	ASSWATSGDTGELF
TRBV6-1	TRBJ1-2	ASSLRAQWASNYGYT
TRBV24-1	TRBJ2-3	ATSDRTRDTDTQY
TRBV14	TRBJ2-5	ASSQLVQETQY